The clone carrying this TCR beta chain was detected many times. Its antigen is unidentified. TCRdb reanalysed the RT-PCR reads using MiXCR and keeps one entry per CDR3 protein. The table records about 500,000 distinct CDR3 sequences, over 10% of them present only once. Trimming cost V 7 bases and J 7 bases; bases outside gene matches: 10. The CDR3 loop spans 14 amino acids. The data originate from a study of response to subunit inactivated influenza vaccine. Findings and caveats of the study: It was suggested by the authors that few new T cells are recruited by each seasonal influenza vaccination.

The sample in question was PBMCs from blood, obtained about 6 weeks after vaccination. V gene TRBV12-3 or TRBV12-4 combines with J gene TRBJ2-4; 7 bases are shared with TRBD1. This receptor was obtained from a man aged 50-59 years who received an inactivated influenza vaccine. The CDR3 sequence is CASKQQGIENIQYF. CDR3 DNA sequence: TGTGCCAGCAAGCAACAGGGGATCGAGAACATTCAGTACTTC.